A selection of T cell receptor beta chains follows, all from one sample in a study of regulatory T cells in long-lasting Graves disease. TCRdb used MiXCR to reprocess the multiplex PCR reads, holding one entry per CDR3 protein. The data contain about 610,000 distinct CDR3 sequences, around 15% of them singletons. This sample was shared with a second study, whose subject was T cells in Graves' hyperthyroidism and ophthalmopathy.

The sample in question was peripheral blood mononuclear cells (PBMCs), obtained at new diagnosis, from a patient treated with antithyroid drugs. The receptors were gathered from a man aged 18 to 30 with Graves disease. The CDR3 runs from the conserved cysteine through the conserved F or W. Each record gives: V gene, J gene, clone size, CDR3 protein. Clone size is shown for a subset of rows, as once, few, many or a class of expanded clone.

v_gene: TRBV20-1; j_gene: TRBJ1-1; abundance: .; CDR3aa: CSARDGGGNTEAFF
v_gene: TRBV5-1; j_gene: TRBJ2-5; abundance: few; CDR3aa: CASSLKNEQETQYF
v_gene: TRBV9; j_gene: TRBJ2-6; abundance: few; CDR3aa: CASSVGGAGSSGANVLTF
v_gene: TRBV5-5; j_gene: TRBJ1-4; abundance: few; CDR3aa: CASSLVAGGNNEKLFF
v_gene: TRBV9; j_gene: TRBJ1-2; abundance: .; CDR3aa: CASGQNRGTEGGYGYTF
v_gene: TRBV28; j_gene: TRBJ1-2; abundance: many; CDR3aa: CASSPDGTGYGYTF
v_gene: TRBV27; j_gene: TRBJ1-4; abundance: .; CDR3aa: CASSFGDNEKLFF
v_gene: TRBV27; j_gene: TRBJ2-4; abundance: many; CDR3aa: CASSLPGTIQYF
v_gene: TRBV3-1; j_gene: TRBJ2-1; abundance: many; CDR3aa: CASSQLGPGVDRFF
v_gene: TRBV11-3; j_gene: TRBJ2-6; abundance: .; CDR3aa: CASSASGANVLTF
v_gene: TRBV19; j_gene: TRBJ2-7; abundance: .; CDR3aa: CVTSPKRFSYEQYF
v_gene: TRBV27; j_gene: TRBJ2-7; abundance: many; CDR3aa: CASSLSASGSPPYEQYF
v_gene: TRBV7-2; j_gene: TRBJ1-2; abundance: .; CDR3aa: CASSPGRGLGYTF
v_gene: TRBV5-4; j_gene: TRBJ2-5; abundance: .; CDR3aa: CASSFNGVETQYF
v_gene: TRBV27; j_gene: TRBJ2-3; abundance: few; CDR3aa: CASSSRTITDTQYF
v_gene: TRBV30; j_gene: TRBJ2-7; abundance: .; CDR3aa: CERQVLTYEQYF
v_gene: TRBV12-5; j_gene: TRBJ1-2; abundance: many; CDR3aa: CASVPTGSADYGYTF
v_gene: TRBV2; j_gene: TRBJ2-7; abundance: many; CDR3aa: CASRPTYLAGRDEQYF
v_gene: TRBV20-1; j_gene: TRBJ2-3; abundance: .; CDR3aa: CSVRTALRPDTQYF
v_gene: TRBV29-1; j_gene: TRBJ1-1; abundance: few; CDR3aa: CSVVRRLFTEAFF
v_gene: TRBV11-1; j_gene: TRBJ2-1; abundance: few; CDR3aa: CASSLAAPRLAGGNEQFF
v_gene: TRBV27; j_gene: TRBJ1-5; abundance: few; CDR3aa: CASSFGGHQPQHF
v_gene: TRBV29-1; j_gene: TRBJ1-1; abundance: few; CDR3aa: CSVEGQHTEAFF
v_gene: TRBV2; j_gene: TRBJ2-1; abundance: many; CDR3aa: CASSDVTGGVAQFF
v_gene: TRBV19; j_gene: TRBJ2-5; abundance: .; CDR3aa: CASSGDLEETQYF
v_gene: TRBV19; j_gene: TRBJ1-4; abundance: few; CDR3aa: CASRPGQANEKLFF
v_gene: TRBV30; j_gene: TRBJ1-2; abundance: many; CDR3aa: CAWTTDSPYGYTF